Following are 5 T cell receptor beta chains from one sample sequenced in a study of blood T cell repertoires in COVID-19. Assay: immunoSEQ multiplex PCR; the TCRdb copy retains only in-frame clones and omits some. The sample lists approximately 40,000 clones, about 85% occurring once. The sequenced sample consisted of peripheral blood. The receptor set was obtained from a man in his sixties with acute or convalescent COVID-19.

The J gene is TRBJ1-1, the V gene TRBV29-1, with 7 nucleotides matching TRBD1. Losses at the gene ends were 5 bases for V and 4 bases for J; bases not matched to a gene: 7. CDR1 is SQVTM and CDR2 is ANQGSEA in the germline V gene. This CDR3 is 13 amino acids long. The CDR3 loop reads CSVTTGQFTEAFF. The DNA for the CDR3 is TGCAGCGTTACGACAGGGCAATTCACTGAAGCTTTCTTT.

This chain links TRBV28 with TRBJ1-5, with 7 positions matching TRBD1. Trimming cost V 6 bases and J 6 bases; bases outside gene matches: 11. The CDR3 spans 15 residues. Germline V lookup: CDR1 MDHEN, CDR2 SYDVKM. CDR3 DNA sequence: TGTGCCAGCAGCCCCGCATACAGGGGTAGTCAGCCCCAGCATTTT. Amino acid sequence: CASSPAYRGSQPQHF.

V usage is TRBV6-1 and J usage is TRBJ1-2; 8 nucleotides align to TRBD1. There are 15 residues in the CDR3. CDR1 is MNHNS, CDR2 SASEGT, per germline. The V and J ends lost 1 base and 5 bases, in that order; junction bases with no gene match: 6. The CDR3 region is CASSEGTGWVYGYTF. Written as DNA, the CDR3 is TGTGCCAGCAGTGAAGGGACAGGGTGGGTTTATGGCTACACCTTC.

The CDR3 DNA sequence: TGTGCCAGCAGCTCCCGTGGCCCGAACACTGAAGCTTTCTTT. Translation: CASSSRGPNTEAFF. V gene TRBV5-4 combines with J gene TRBJ1-1; D call uncertain. Germline lookup yields CDR1 SGHNT and CDR2 YYREEE (reference sequence). Deletions cut 3 bases from V and 1 base from J, with 10 bases between. This CDR3 has 14 amino acids. The variable domain in full, with the rest retrieved from reference TRBV5-4 and TRBJ1-1, is ETGVTQSPTHLIKTRGQQVTLRCSSQSGHNTVSWYQQALGQGPQFIFQYYREEENGRGNFPPRFSGLQFPNYSSELNVNALELDDSALYLCASSSRGPNTEAFFGQGTRLTVV.

This clone has just one count. The V call is TRBV5-1, the J call TRBJ2-5; D may be TRBD2 (6 bases). With 4 bases removed from V and 1 base from J, the gap between germline ends came to 14 bases. The CDR3 contains 15 residues. In germline, CDR1 is SGHRS, CDR2 YFSETQ. In DNA, the CDR3 is TGCGCCAGCAGCAGAAGGCTAGCGCTCCAAGAGACCCAGTACTTC. It translates to CASSRRLALQETQYF.